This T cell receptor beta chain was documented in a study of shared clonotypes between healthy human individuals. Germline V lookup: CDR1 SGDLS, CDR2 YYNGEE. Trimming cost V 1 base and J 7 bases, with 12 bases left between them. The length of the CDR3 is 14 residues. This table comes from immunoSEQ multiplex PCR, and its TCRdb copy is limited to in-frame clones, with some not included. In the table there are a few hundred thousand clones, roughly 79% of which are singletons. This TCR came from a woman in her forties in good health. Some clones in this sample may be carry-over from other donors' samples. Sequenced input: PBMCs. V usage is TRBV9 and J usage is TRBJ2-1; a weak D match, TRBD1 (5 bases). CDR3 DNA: TGTGCCAGCAGCGTAACTGGCCCAGGGAATGAGCAGTTCTTC. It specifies CASSVTGPGNEQFF.